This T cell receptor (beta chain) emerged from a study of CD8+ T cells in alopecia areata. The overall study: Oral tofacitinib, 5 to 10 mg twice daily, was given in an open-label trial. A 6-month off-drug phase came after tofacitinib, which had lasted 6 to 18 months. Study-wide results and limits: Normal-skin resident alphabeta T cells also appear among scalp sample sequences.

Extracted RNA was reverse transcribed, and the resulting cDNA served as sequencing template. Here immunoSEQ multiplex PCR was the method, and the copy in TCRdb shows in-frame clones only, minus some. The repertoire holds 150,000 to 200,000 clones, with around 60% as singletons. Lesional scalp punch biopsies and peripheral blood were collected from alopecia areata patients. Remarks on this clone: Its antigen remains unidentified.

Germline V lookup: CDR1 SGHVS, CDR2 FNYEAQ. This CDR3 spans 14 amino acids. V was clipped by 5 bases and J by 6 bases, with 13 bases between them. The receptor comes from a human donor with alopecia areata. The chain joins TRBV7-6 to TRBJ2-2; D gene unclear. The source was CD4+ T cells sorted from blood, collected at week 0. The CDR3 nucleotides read TGTGCCAGCAGCCCCTCTAGTTCCCCCGGGGAGCTGTTTTTT. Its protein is CASSPSSSPGELFF. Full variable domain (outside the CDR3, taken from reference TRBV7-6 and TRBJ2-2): GAGVSQSPRYKVTKRGQDVALRCDPISGHVSLYWYRQALGQGPEFLTYFNYEAQQDKSGLPNDRFSAERPEGSISTLTIQRTEQRDSAMYRCASSPSSSPGELFFGEGSRLTVL.